Each of the 24 T cell receptor delta chains below was sequenced from the same sample in a study of gamma-delta T cells after stem cell transplantation. With CATT, TCRdb re-called clones from the RT-PCR reads. In the table there are approximately 2,500 delta-chain clones, around 3.3% of which are singletons. Sequences were obtained from gamma-delta T cells. Receptor source: a human donor. It is not recorded whose cells these are; they may come from a transplant donor.

A remark on this clone: A much larger clonotype is one base distant, so this may be a read error. V is TRDV1 and J is TRDJ1, with TRDD2 matching 9 bases. J lost 3 bases, V lost 2 bases, and 37 bases had no gene match. CDR1 and CDR2 from the germline V gene are TSWWSYY and QGS. The CDR3 covers 26 residues. This chain's CDR3 is CALGELKQGLPTLKPYWEISSDKLIF. In DNA, the CDR3 is TGTGCTCTTGGGGAATTAAAACAAGGCCTTCCTACTCTCAAGCCTTACTGGGAGATTAGTTCCGATAAACTCATCTTT.

Concerning this clone: TCRdb's protein for this DNA is that of a much larger clone and differs from the translation at residue 6, likely a read error; the protein shown is the DNA translation. This sequence joins TRDV2 and TRDJ1; 9 positions match TRDD3. CDR1 is GEAIGNYY and CDR2 is EKD in the germline V gene. After removal of 0 bases from V and 7 bases from J, the junction contained 17 bases not matched to a gene. This CDR3 has 18 residues. CDR3 coding DNA: TGTGCCTGTGACACCGCGTTCGGTCTGGGGATACGAGGGGGTAAACTCATCTTT. Translating gives CACDTAFGLGIRGGKLIF.

There are a few counts of this clone. The protein TCRdb lists belongs to a much larger clone and differs from this DNA's translation at residue 12, which points to a read error; the protein shown is made from the DNA. The chain is built from TRDV2 and TRDJ1, with 7 bases identical to TRDD3. Looked up from germline, CDR1 is GEAIGNYY and CDR2 is EKD. The CDR3 covers 18 residues. The trim removed 0 bases at V and 1 base at J, leaving 13 bases unmatched. CDR3 coding DNA: TGTGCCTGTGACACCGTAGCAACTGGGGACCCGTGCACCGATAAACTCATCTTT. Translated: CACDTVATGDPCTDKLIF.

A few counts support this clone. The TCRdb protein comes from a much larger clone and disagrees with this DNA's translation at residue 6, likely due to a read error; the protein given here is derived from the DNA. The rearrangement uses TRDV1 and TRDJ2; 9 bases map to TRDD3. Trimming at V came to 3 bases and at J to 8 bases, leaving 34 bases not matched to a gene. The CDR3 contains 24 residues. Germline-derived CDR1 and CDR2 are TSWWSYY and QGS. The CDR3 DNA reads TGTGCTCTTGGGGACCACTGCCTTCGGACGGCGGTCTGGGGGATTTGCCCGGGACGCGCACAACTCTTCTTT. Translation: CALGDHCLRTAVWGICPGRAQLFF.

This clone came up a few times. The mismatch at residue 3 between this DNA's translation and the TCRdb protein of a much larger clone likely reflects a read error; the protein shown is translated from the DNA. As DNA, the CDR3 is TGTGCCCGTGACACGGTCCAACTGGGGGATACCGATAAACTCATCTTT. As protein: CARDTVQLGDTDKLIF. The genes are TRDV2 and TRDJ1, with 10 nucleotides matching TRDD3. The CDR3 extends over 16 amino acids. Germline V lookup: CDR1 GEAIGNYY, CDR2 EKD.

This clone was recorded a few times. A far larger clone lies a single base away; this is likely a read error. The chain carries TRDV2 and TRDJ1, with 12 nucleotides matching TRDD3. J was trimmed by 0 bases and V by 2 bases; bases with no gene match: 12. The CDR3 contains 19 residues. Germline loops: CDR1 GEAIGNYY, CDR2 EKD. DNA for the CDR3: TGTGCCTGTGACATCATGAGTCTGGGGGATACGGAGTACACCGATAAACTCATCTTT. Translating it yields CACDIMSLGDTEYTDKLIF.

The gene calls are TRDV2 and TRDJ1; 13 bases fit TRDD3. Unmatched junction bases numbered 27, after V lost 3 bases and J lost 0 bases. The CDR3 runs to 24 residues. From germline, CDR1 is GEAIGNYY and CDR2 EKD. CDR3 amino acids: CACDAVQLGDTRGGEGPYTDKLIF. CDR3 nucleotides: TGTGCCTGTGACGCGGTCCAACTGGGGGATACGCGGGGAGGTGAGGGACCGTACACCGATAAACTCATCTTT.

This clone showed up just a few times. TCRdb pairs this DNA with a much larger clone's protein that differs at residue 3, likely a read error; the protein shown was translated from the DNA. The genes are TRDV2 and TRDJ1; 13 bases are a match to TRDD3. Germline assignment: CDR1 GEAIGNYY and CDR2 EKD. The CDR3 is made up of 20 amino acids. The CDR3, as DNA: TGTGCCCGTGACAAAGTCAAGACTGGGGGATACGTGGAATACACCGATAAACTCATCTTT. Its translation: CARDKVKTGGYVEYTDKLIF.

By share, this clone counts as large (0.1 to 1%). Different DNA sequences within this sample yield the same CDR3. This sequence joins TRDV2 and TRDJ1, with TRDD3 matching 13 bases. The V segment lost 5 bases and the J segment 0 bases; nucleotides outside the gene matches: 11. The germline V gene encodes CDR1 GEAIGNYY and CDR2 EKD. This CDR3 has 18 residues. CDR3 amino acids: CACAELGDTGVYTDKLIF. For the CDR3, the DNA is TGTGCCTGTGCTGAACTGGGGGATACGGGGGTGTACACCGATAAACTCATCTTT.

By sample fraction, this clone is large. The genes are TRDV2 and TRDJ1, with TRDD3 matching over 9 bases. There are 17 residues in the CDR3. Germline CDR1 and CDR2: GEAIGNYY and EKD. After removal of 0 bases from V and 0 bases from J, the junction contained 7 bases not matched to a gene. The CDR3 loop is CACDTVEAGGYTDKLIF. The CDR3 coding sequence is TGTGCCTGTGACACCGTCGAAGCTGGGGGATACACCGATAAACTCATCTTT.

This clone showed up just a few times. The CDR3 spells CACDPLGEHTDKLIF. The CDR3, as DNA: TGTGCCTGTGACCCACTGGGGGAACACACCGATAAACTCATCTTT. This rearrangement joins TRDV2 to TRDJ1; 9 nucleotides match TRDD3. The CDR3 has 15 residues. Germline CDR1 GEAIGNYY, CDR2 EKD. The junction had 4 bases not matched to a gene; V was cut back by 3 bases and J by 0 bases.

A few counts support this clone. This likely reflects a read error, since a far larger clone is one base away. The chain links TRDV2 to TRDJ1; 10 bases agree with TRDD3. CDR1 and CDR2 (germline): GEAIGNYY, EKD. The length of the CDR3 is 16 residues. In nucleotides, the CDR3 is TGTGCCCGTGACGCTCTCTGGGGGATAGGCACCGATAAACTCATCTTT. This sequence encodes CARDALWGIGTDKLIF.

As for this clone: TCRdb pairs this DNA with a much larger clone's protein that differs at residue 3, likely a read error; the protein shown was translated from the DNA. This rearrangement joins TRDV2 to TRDJ1; 8 bases agree with TRDD3. Germline V lookup: CDR1 GEAIGNYY, CDR2 EKD. The CDR3 is made up of 15 amino acids. The CDR3 here is CARDTVGIRGDKLIF. CDR3 DNA: TGTGCCCGTGACACAGTAGGGATACGAGGCGATAAACTCATCTTT.

A word on this clone: A far bigger clonotype differs at one base, so this is likely a read error. Other nucleotide sequences in the sample specify the same CDR3. V is TRDV2 and J is TRDJ1; 11 bases align to TRDD3. Per the germline V gene, CDR1 is GEAIGNYY and CDR2 is EKD. The V gene end was trimmed by 2 bases and the J gene end by 5 bases; junction bases not matched to a gene: 9. The CDR3 is made up of 16 amino acids. CDR3 DNA: TGTGCCTGTGACAGTTTACTGGGGGATAGCCGTGATAAACTCATCTTT. It codes for CACDSLLGDSRDKLIF.

Comment on this clone: A far larger clone lies a single base away; this is likely a read error. The V call is TRDV1, the J call TRDJ1; 8 bases are shared with TRDD3. The CDR3 spans 11 residues. Germline loops: CDR1 TSWWSYY, CDR2 QGS. The CDR3 DNA reads as TGTGCTCCTGGGGGAACCGATAAACTCATCTTT. It is translated as CAPGGTDKLIF.

This chain uses TRDV2 with TRDJ1; 9 bases match TRDD3. In germline, CDR1 is GEAIGNYY, CDR2 EKD. V dropped 2 bases and J dropped 0; count of bases not matched to a gene: 9. The CDR3 is 17 amino acids. The CDR3: CACDILTGGPYTDKLIF. DNA for the CDR3: TGTGCCTGTGACATCCTTACTGGGGGACCGTACACCGATAAACTCATCTTT.

A word on this clone: A far larger clone is one base from this, pointing to a likely read error. The chain joins TRDV2 to TRDJ1, with 10 bases identical to TRDD3. CDR1 GEAIGNYY and CDR2 EKD come from the germline V gene. The CDR3 spans 19 residues. CDR3 in amino acids: CACDTVPTGGYGKGDKLTF. The CDR3 nucleotides read TGTGCCTGTGACACCGTTCCTACAGGGGGATACGGTAAGGGCGATAAACTCACCTTT.

A few counts support this clone. A far larger clone is only one base removed, so a read error is likely. The sample has other DNA sequences that encode this CDR3 too. This sequence joins TRDV2 and TRDJ1; 12 bases are a match to TRDD3. Germline loops: CDR1 GEAIGNYY, CDR2 EKD. This CDR3 is built from 19 residues. Unmatched junction bases numbered 18, after V lost 0 bases and J lost 8 bases. CDR3 coding DNA: TGTGCCTGTGACACCATTCTACTGGGGGATACAGAAGGGACGGGCAAACTCATCTTT. As protein: CACDTILLGDTEGTGKLIF.

In its sample, this clone was seen a few times. The protein held in TCRdb is that of a much larger clone and does not match this DNA's translation at residue 4, likely because of a read error; the protein shown is translated from the DNA. The genes are TRDV2 and TRDJ1; 7 bases agree with TRDD3. CDR1 and CDR2 from the germline V gene are GEAIGNYY and EKD. Trimming cost V 5 bases and J 0 bases; bases outside gene matches: 14. The CDR3 loop spans 17 amino acids. CDR3 residues: CACGAMGDTIYTDKLIF. The CDR3 DNA is TGTGCCTGTGGGGCTATGGGGGACACCATCTACACCGATAAACTCATCTTT.

Note on this clone: The TCRdb protein comes from a much larger clone and disagrees with this DNA's translation at residue 16, likely due to a read error; the protein given here is derived from the DNA. V is TRDV2 and J is TRDJ1; tentative D call: TRDD3 (5 bases). This CDR3 contains 18 residues. Germline loops: CDR1 GEAIGNYY, CDR2 EKD. The CDR3: CACDTVTGGEPYTDKPIF. The CDR3 DNA follows: TGTGCCTGTGACACCGTAACCGGTGGGGAGCCGTACACCGATAAACCCATCTTT.

Notes on this clone: A far larger clone is off by one base, so a read error is likely. The chain combines TRDV2 with TRDJ1; TRDD3 agrees at 8 bases. The CDR3 is 21 amino acids. V shed 1 base and J 3 bases; nucleotides not matched to a gene: 24. CDR1 is GEAIGNYY and CDR2 is EKD in the germline V gene. The CDR3 nucleotides are TGTGCCTGTGACACTGTGGGGAGTATTGGGGGATTTCGGGTCGAGGCCGATAAACTCATCTTT. Its translation is CACDTVGSIGGFRVEADKLIF.

In its sample, this clone is medium-sized (0.01 to 0.1%). DNA of the CDR3: TGTGCCTGTGAAAATCTACTGGGGGATACCAGCTCCTGGGACACCCGACAGATGTTTTTC. This sequence encodes CACENLLGDTSSWDTRQMFF. The V call is TRDV2, the J call TRDJ3, with TRDD3 matching over 12 bases. V lost 4 bases to trimming and J lost 0 bases; unmatched junction nucleotides: 9. Germline CDR1 and CDR2: GEAIGNYY and EKD. CDR3 size: 20 residues.

By proportion, this clone is medium-sized. The V and J genes are TRDV2 and TRDJ1; D may be TRDD3 (6 bases). Trimming pared 0 bases from V and 0 bases from J, leaving 10 bases between. The CDR3 totals 15 residues. CDR1 and CDR2 from the germline V gene are GEAIGNYY and EKD. This CDR3 reads CACDTAWGYTDKLIF. The CDR3 bases are TGTGCCTGTGACACCGCGTGGGGGTACACCGATAAACTCATCTTT.

To note about this clone: The protein recorded in TCRdb matches a much larger clone and deviates from this DNA's translation at residue 11, suggesting a read error; the protein here is obtained by translating the DNA. The rearrangement joins TRDV2 to TRDJ1; the match to TRDD3 covers 12 bases. V lost 4 bases, J lost 2 bases, and 10 bases stayed unmatched. The CDR3 length is 17 residues. From germline, CDR1 is GEAIGNYY and CDR2 EKD. CDR3 loop: CACDPVLGDTQTDKLIF. In nucleotides, the CDR3 is TGTGCCTGTGATCCCGTACTGGGGGATACACAAACCGATAAACTCATCTTT.